This record concerns one TCR beta chain sequence. Its target is not known. This specimen comes from a study of long-term antiretroviral therapy in people with HIV. Study results and caveats: HIV repertoires spanned narrower CDR3 length ranges than controls. On ART adherence, viral resistance or therapy changes, no data were available.

The CDR3 sequence is 15 residues long. V dropped 1 base and J dropped 8 bases, with 18 bases sitting between them. Germline loops: CDR1 SGHDT, CDR2 YYEEEE. The samples, holding roughly 0.85-10 million cryopreserved PBMC, were thawed before DNA extraction was carried out. Researchers ran immunoSEQ v3.0 at survey level. Method: immunoSEQ multiplex PCR; TCRdb's copy keeps in-frame clones and lacks some. Among around 19,000 clones listed, under 85% were seen once. The rearrangement uses TRBV5-6 and TRBJ1-2; possible D gene TRBD1, 5 bases. Source: unsorted PBMCs, taken 0.3 years after starting antiretroviral therapy. The clonotype originates from a woman between 45 and 65 years old with HIV. The CDR3 sequence: CASSLLGTWGKGYTF. For the CDR3, the DNA is TGTGCCAGCAGCTTGCTGGGGACCTGGGGGAAAGGCTACACCTTC.